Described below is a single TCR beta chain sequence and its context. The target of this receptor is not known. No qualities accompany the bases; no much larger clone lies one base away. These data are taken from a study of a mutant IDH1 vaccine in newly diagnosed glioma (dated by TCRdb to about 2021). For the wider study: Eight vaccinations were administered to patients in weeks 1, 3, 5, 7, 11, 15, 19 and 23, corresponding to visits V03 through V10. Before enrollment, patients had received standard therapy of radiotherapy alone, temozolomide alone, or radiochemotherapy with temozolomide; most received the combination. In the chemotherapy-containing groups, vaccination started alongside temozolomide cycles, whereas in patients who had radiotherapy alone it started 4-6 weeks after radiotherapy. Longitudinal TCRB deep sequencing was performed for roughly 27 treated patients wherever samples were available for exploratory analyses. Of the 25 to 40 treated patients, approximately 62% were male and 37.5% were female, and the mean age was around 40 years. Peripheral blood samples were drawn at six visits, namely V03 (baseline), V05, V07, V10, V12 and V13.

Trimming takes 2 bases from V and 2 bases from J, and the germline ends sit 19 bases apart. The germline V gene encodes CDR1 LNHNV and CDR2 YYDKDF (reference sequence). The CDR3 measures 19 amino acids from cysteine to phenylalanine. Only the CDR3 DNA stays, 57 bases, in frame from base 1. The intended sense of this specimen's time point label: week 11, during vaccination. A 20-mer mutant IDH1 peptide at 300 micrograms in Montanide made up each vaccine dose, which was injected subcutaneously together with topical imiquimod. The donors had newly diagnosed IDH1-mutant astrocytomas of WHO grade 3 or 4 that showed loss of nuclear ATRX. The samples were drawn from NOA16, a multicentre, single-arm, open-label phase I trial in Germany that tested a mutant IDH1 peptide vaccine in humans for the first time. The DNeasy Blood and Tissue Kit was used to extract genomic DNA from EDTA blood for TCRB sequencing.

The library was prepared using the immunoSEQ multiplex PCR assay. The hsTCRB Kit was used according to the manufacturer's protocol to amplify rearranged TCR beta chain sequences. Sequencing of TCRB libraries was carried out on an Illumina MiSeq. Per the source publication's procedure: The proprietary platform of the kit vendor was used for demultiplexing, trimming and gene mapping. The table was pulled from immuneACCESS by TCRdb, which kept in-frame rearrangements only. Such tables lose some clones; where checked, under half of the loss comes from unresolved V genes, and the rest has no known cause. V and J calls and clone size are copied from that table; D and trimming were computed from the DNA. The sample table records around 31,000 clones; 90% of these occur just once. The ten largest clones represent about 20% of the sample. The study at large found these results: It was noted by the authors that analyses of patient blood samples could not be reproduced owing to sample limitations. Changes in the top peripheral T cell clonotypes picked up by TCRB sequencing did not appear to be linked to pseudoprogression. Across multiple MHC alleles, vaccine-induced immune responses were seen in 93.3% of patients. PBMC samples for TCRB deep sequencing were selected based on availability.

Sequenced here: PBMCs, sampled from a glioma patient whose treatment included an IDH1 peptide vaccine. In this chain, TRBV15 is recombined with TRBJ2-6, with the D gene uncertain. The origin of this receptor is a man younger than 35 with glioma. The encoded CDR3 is CATSRSPAVLGTGANVLTF. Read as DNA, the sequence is TGTGCCACCAGCAGATCCCCTGCCGTATTGGGGACTGGGGCCAACGTCCTGACTTTC.